One and the same sample provided the 24 T cell receptor beta chains below, sequenced in a study of CD8 T cells in Susac syndrome. RNA, at roughly 0.5 to 1 ug, was reverse transcribed with random hexamers. TCRdb reprocessed the immunoSEQ multiplex PCR reads with MiXCR, giving one entry per CDR3 protein. The sample has about 140,000 distinct CDR3 sequences, more than 85% seen once. The material sequenced was CD8+ T cells from PBMCs. The source is a human donor with Susac syndrome.

The gene calls are TRBV4-1 and TRBJ1-2; 7 bases map to TRBD1. The V and J ends lost 0 bases and 7 bases, in that order; junction bases with no gene match: 8. The length of the CDR3 is 15 residues. The germline CDR1 and CDR2 sequences are MGHRA and YSYEKL. The CDR3 sequence: CASSQEGERGLGYTF. The CDR3 DNA sequence: TGCGCCAGCAGCCAAGAAGGAGAAAGGGGGCTTGGCTACACCTTC.

V gene TRBV5-4 combines with J gene TRBJ1-2; D is undetermined. The CDR3 covers 12 residues. The ends were cut back, 7 bases at V and 6 bases at J, with 13 bases in the middle. Germline V gene lookup returns CDR1 SGHNT and CDR2 YYREEE (reference sequence). The CDR3 DNA reads as TGTGCCAGCTGGGGAGGGATGGATGGCTACACCTTC. Translating it yields CASWGGMDGYTF.

The chain joins TRBV30 to TRBJ2-7; the D gene is possibly TRBD2 (5 bases). Germline-derived CDR1 and CDR2 are GTSNPN and SVGIG (reference sequence). The CDR3 contains 14 residues. Trimming removed 0 bases at V and 3 bases at J, with 12 bases between. CDR3 sequence (DNA): TGTGCCTGGAGTGTACGGTCCCGGGACTACGAGCAGTACTTC. Residues: CAWSVRSRDYEQYF. Full variable domain (outside the CDR3, taken from reference TRBV30 and TRBJ2-7): SQTIHQWPATLVQPVGSPLSLECTVEGTSNPNLYWYRQAAGRGLQLLFYSVGIGQISSEVPQNLSASRPQDRQFILSSKKLLLSDSGFYLCAWSVRSRDYEQYFGPGTRLTVT.

The chain has TRBV4-1 and TRBJ2-1; D is ambiguous. Germline V gene lookup returns CDR1 MGHRA and CDR2 YSYEKL. V was clipped by 1 base and J by 8 bases, with 12 bases between them. This CDR3 has 14 amino acids. The CDR3 loop reads CASSQATPFDEQFF. The CDR3 DNA reads TGCGCCAGCAGCCAAGCGACTCCCTTCGATGAGCAGTTCTTC.

J is TRBJ2-2 and V is TRBV12-3 or TRBV12-4; 11 bases are a match to TRBD2. This CDR3 spans 15 amino acids. Trimming at V came to 6 bases and at J to 7 bases, leaving 7 bases not matched to a gene. The CDR3 sequence is CASSSTSGSFGELFF. The DNA of the CDR3 is TGTGCCAGCAGCAGTACTAGCGGGAGCTTCGGGGAGCTGTTTTTT.

This chain links TRBV9 with TRBJ1-2; D unclear. There are 14 residues in the CDR3. The V and J ends lost 0 bases and 7 bases respectively, with 13 bases between them. The germline V gene encodes CDR1 SGDLS and CDR2 YYNGEE. CDR3 loop: CASSVDLGSSGYTF. DNA of the CDR3: TGTGCCAGCAGCGTAGATCTGGGGTCAAGTGGCTACACCTTC.

This clonotype appeared once. This chain joins TRBV6-5 and TRBJ2-5; no firm D call. The CDR3 sequence is 13 residues long. CDR1 and CDR2 (germline): MNHEY, SVGAGI. V lost 6 bases and J lost 5, with 13 bases in between. The CDR3 nucleotides read TGTGCCAGCAGCCCTGACGGGCCGGAGACCCAGTACTTC. Translation gives CASSPDGPETQYF.

This clonotype was seen once. Its ends do not fully match the called genes, so a read error is possible. This chain connects TRBV2 to TRBJ2-7; D gene ambiguous. CDR1 is SNHLY and CDR2 is FYNNEI in the germline V gene. The length of the CDR3 is 11 residues. The CDR3 reads CASSEQDEQYF. The CDR3 DNA reads TGTGCCAGCAGTGAACAGGACGAACAGTACTTC.

The chain combines TRBV5-1 with TRBJ2-7, with a tentative D call TRBD1 (6 bases). V gave up 0 bases and J gave up 3 bases, with 10 bases separating them. This CDR3 contains 14 residues. In germline, CDR1 is SGHRS, CDR2 YFSETQ. The CDR3 is CASSLADRFYEQYF. The CDR3 DNA sequence: TGCGCCAGCAGCTTGGCCGACAGGTTCTACGAGCAGTACTTC.

The chain couples TRBV11-2 to TRBJ2-1; a possible D gene is TRBD1 (5 bases). In germline, CDR1 is SGHAT, CDR2 FQNNGV. V shed 5 bases and J shed 3 bases, with 14 bases lying between them. This CDR3 region has 15 residues. The CDR3 region has the DNA TGTGCCAGCAGCCGACCTGGCGGACACTACAATGAGCAGTTCTTC. It codes for CASSRPGGHYNEQFF. Full variable domain (missing parts from reference TRBV11-2 and TRBJ2-1): EAGVAQSPRYKIIEKRQSVAFWCNPISGHATLYWYQQILGQGPKLLIQFQNNGVVDDSQLPKDRFSAERLKGVDSTLKIQPAKLEDSAVYLCASSRPGGHYNEQFFGPGTRLTVL.

This clonotype occurred once. The chain links TRBV5-6 to TRBJ1-4; D possibly corresponds to TRBD1 (5 bases). CDR1 is SGHDT and CDR2 is YYEEEE in the germline V gene. The CDR3 extends over 15 amino acids. Trimming left V 4 bases short and J 6 bases short, with 16 bases between. CDR3 sequence: CASSVGQATDEKLFF. In nucleotides, the CDR3 is TGTGCCAGCAGCGTGGGGCAGGCCACGGATGAAAAACTGTTTTTT.

The V and J genes are TRBV7-9 and TRBJ1-1; no clear D. V dropped 2 bases and J dropped 8 bases, with 9 bases sitting between them. Germline assignment: CDR1 SEHNR and CDR2 FQNEAQ (reference sequence). CDR3 length: 12 residues. Written as DNA, the CDR3 is TGTGCCAGCAGCTTACGGTCGCCGGAAGCTTTCTTT. As protein: CASSLRSPEAFF. The full variable domain, with the rest looked up from reference TRBV7-9 and TRBJ1-1, is DTGVSQNPRHKITKRGQNVTFRCDPISEHNRLYWYRQTLGQGPEFLTYFQNEAQLEKSRLLSDRFSAERPKGSFSTLEIQRTEQGDSAMYLCASSLRSPEAFFGQGTRLTVV.

V gene TRBV19 combines with J gene TRBJ1-5; possibly TRBD1 for D (6 bases). Germline V lookup: CDR1 LNHDA, CDR2 SQIVND (reference sequence). Trimming cost V 2 bases and J 6 bases, with 14 bases left between them. This CDR3 region has 15 residues. Here the CDR3 DNA reads TGTGCCAGTAGTATATCAGGGGAAGGTGCTCAGCCCCAGCATTTT. Translating it yields CASSISGEGAQPQHF.

J is TRBJ2-2 and V is TRBV27, with 12 nucleotides matching TRBD2. This CDR3 has 16 residues. Trimming cost V 2 bases and J 3 bases; bases outside gene matches: 1. Germline V gene sequence: CDR1 MNHEY, CDR2 SMNVEV (reference sequence). CDR3: CASSLLAGGDTGELFF. The CDR3 DNA is TGTGCCAGCAGTTTACTAGCGGGAGGGGACACCGGGGAGCTGTTTTTT.

CDR3 coding DNA: TGTGCCACCAGCAGAGATGGGGCGGGCACAGATACGCAGTATTTT. It translates to CATSRDGAGTDTQYF. The rearrangement uses TRBV15 and TRBJ2-3; maybe TRBD1 (5 bases). Trimming cost V 0 bases and J 1 base, with 8 bases left between them. The CDR3 runs 15 residues. Per the germline V gene, CDR1 is LNHNV and CDR2 is YYDKDF (reference sequence).

This chain connects TRBV28 to TRBJ2-5, with 12 bases that match TRBD2. CDR1 is MDHEN and CDR2 is SYDVKM in the germline V gene. The junction had 6 bases not matched to a gene; V was cut back by 6 bases and J by 4 bases. CDR3 length: 15 amino acids. The CDR3 spells CASSQRLAGVETQYF. The CDR3 DNA follows: TGTGCCAGCAGCCAAAGACTAGCGGGAGTAGAGACCCAGTACTTC.

The table lists this clonotype with a count of one. The genes are TRBV30 and TRBJ1-2; 10 bases match TRBD1. Germline lookup yields CDR1 GTSNPN and CDR2 SVGIG (reference sequence). The CDR3 covers 14 residues. The V segment lost 1 base and the J segment 6 bases; nucleotides outside the gene matches: 5. The CDR3 nucleotides read TGTGCCTGGAGTGGAACCGGGACAGGGGATGGCTACACCTTC. It specifies CAWSGTGTGDGYTF.

The rearrangement links TRBV6-5 to TRBJ2-1, with a weak D call TRBD1 (6 bases). Between the trimmed V and J ends, which lost 2 bases and 7 bases, there was a span of 21 bases. CDR3 length: 17 residues. Germline assignment: CDR1 MNHEY and CDR2 SVGAGI. CDR3 in amino acids: CASSYTTGPTRENEQFF. DNA for the CDR3: TGTGCCAGCAGTTACACGACAGGTCCAACTAGGGAGAATGAGCAGTTCTTC.

The chain couples TRBV27 to TRBJ2-3; the D is unclear. V was pared by 8 bases and J by 9 bases, with 12 bases between. CDR3 length: 11 residues. Germline V CDR1 and CDR2: MNHEY, SMNVEV (reference sequence). The CDR3 loop reads CASHGGSTQYF. CDR3 nucleotide sequence: TGTGCCAGCCACGGTGGGTCAACGCAGTATTTT.

This sequence joins TRBV27 and TRBJ2-5, with 9 bases identical to TRBD1. There are 15 residues in the CDR3. With 3 bases clipped from V and 3 bases from J, the junction kept 5 bases outside the gene matches. The germline gives CDR1 MNHEY, CDR2 SMNVEV (reference sequence). CDR3 sequence reads: CASSFGTGREETQYF. The CDR3 DNA reads as TGTGCCAGCAGTTTTGGGACAGGGAGGGAAGAGACCCAGTACTTC.

V usage is TRBV20-1 and J usage is TRBJ2-1; 9 bases match TRBD2. This CDR3 is built from 16 residues. The V and J ends lost 1 base and 6 bases, in that order; junction bases with no gene match: 10. The germline V gene encodes CDR1 DFQATT and CDR2 SNEGSKA (reference sequence). The CDR3 loop reads CSARVSLAGFSNEQFF. The CDR3 nucleotides are TGCAGTGCTAGAGTCTCCCTAGCGGGATTCAGCAATGAGCAGTTCTTC.

The chain combines TRBV7-9 with TRBJ1-1; D gene uncertain. Trimming left V 1 base short and J 4 bases short, with 10 bases between. This CDR3 contains 14 residues. Germline V gives CDR1 SEHNR, CDR2 FQNEAQ (reference sequence). The CDR3 protein is CASSLGWGGTEAFF. DNA for the CDR3: TGTGCCAGCAGCTTAGGGTGGGGTGGCACTGAAGCTTTCTTT.

This chain connects TRBV27 to TRBJ2-1; D is unclear. This CDR3 has 11 amino acids. The V end was cut by 3 bases, the J end by 4 bases, with 1 base between. Germline CDR1 MNHEY, CDR2 SMNVEV (reference sequence). Here the CDR3 reads CASSFYNEQFF. For the CDR3, the DNA is TGTGCCAGCAGTTTTTACAATGAGCAGTTCTTC.

The J gene is TRBJ2-5, the V gene TRBV3-1; TRBD2 matches at 11 bases. The CDR3 has 15 residues. Per germline, CDR1 LGHDT and CDR2 YNNKEL (reference sequence). V dropped 4 bases and J dropped 3; count of bases not matched to a gene: 4. The CDR3 is CASSLGTSGKETQYF. The CDR3 nucleotides are TGTGCCAGCAGCCTAGGGACTAGCGGAAAAGAGACCCAGTACTTC.